These 19 T cell receptor beta chains were sequenced from one sample in a study of blood T cell repertoires in COVID-19. Profiled with immunoSEQ multiplex PCR; TCRdb holds only in-frame clones, not every one. The sample lists 90,000 or so clones; roughly 89% were seen once. Sequenced input: peripheral blood. These receptors all come from a woman aged 60 to 75 with COVID-19, enrolled during active disease.

The chain recombines TRBV2 with TRBJ1-2, with D maybe TRBD1 (6 bases). This CDR3 is 12 amino acids long. The ends were cut back, 3 bases at V and 14 bases at J, with 16 bases in the middle. CDR1 is SNHLY and CDR2 is FYNNEI in the germline V gene. The CDR3 DNA follows: TGTGCCAGCAGTGATAACGGGCAGGGGCCGACCTTC. This codes for CASSDNGQGPTF.

This chain connects TRBV10-3 to TRBJ1-1; maybe TRBD1 (5 bases). Per germline, CDR1 ENHRY and CDR2 SYGVKD. V lost 2 bases and J 4 bases, leaving 11 bases between the germline ends. The CDR3 sequence is 14 residues long. CDR3 in DNA: TGTGCCATCAGTGAGATTCAGGGATTCACTGAAGCTTTCTTT. Its protein is CAISEIQGFTEAFF.

The chain links TRBV18 to TRBJ1-5; maybe TRBD1 (5 bases). In germline, CDR1 is KGHSH, CDR2 LQKENI. This CDR3 spans 14 amino acids. Trimming left V 1 base short and J 4 bases short, with 8 bases between. CDR3 DNA: TGTGCCAGCTCACCACTCACAGGTAATCAGCCCCAGCATTTT. It translates to CASSPLTGNQPQHF.

The chain links TRBV30 to TRBJ1-4, with 8 positions matching TRBD1. J lost 7 bases, V lost 0 bases, and 1 base had no gene match. Per germline, CDR1 GTSNPN and CDR2 SVGIG (reference sequence). CDR3 length: 13 residues. This CDR3 reads CAWSVQGAEKLFF. As DNA, the CDR3 is TGTGCCTGGAGTGTCCAGGGGGCTGAAAAACTGTTTTTT.

This sequence joins TRBV6-2 or TRBV6-3 and TRBJ1-2; TRBD1 agrees at 8 bases. The CDR3 runs 13 residues. Germline CDR1 MNHEY, CDR2 SVGEGT. Trimming took 2 bases from V and 13 from J; bases not matched to a gene: 9. CDR3 nucleotides: TGTGCCAGCAGTTACCATTGGACAGGGAATGGCACCTTC. Encoded protein: CASSYHWTGNGTF.

There are a few counts of this clone. This chain links TRBV28 with TRBJ1-5; TRBD1 might be the D (6 bases). The CDR3 covers 13 residues. V was pared by 10 bases and J by 3 bases, with 13 bases between. In germline, CDR1 is MDHEN, CDR2 SYDVKM. The DNA of the CDR3 is TGTGCCACCAATCAGGGGAACAATCAGCCCCAGCATTTT. The encoded protein is CATNQGNNQPQHF.

The V gene is TRBV9, the J gene TRBJ1-1; D remains ambiguous. From germline, CDR1 is SGDLS and CDR2 YYNGEE. The CDR3 runs 14 residues. Trimming took 3 bases from V and 1 from J, leaving 10 bases between them. The CDR3 is CASSASAGNTEAFF. In DNA, the CDR3 is TGTGCCAGCAGCGCCTCAGCAGGGAACACTGAAGCTTTCTTT.

J is TRBJ1-2 and V is TRBV28; 8 bases align to TRBD1. The V and J ends lost 5 bases and 0 bases, in that order; junction bases with no gene match: 2. The germline gives CDR1 MDHEN, CDR2 SYDVKM. The CDR3 spans 14 residues. The CDR3 DNA follows: TGTGCCAGCAGTCCGGGACAGGCTAACTATGGCTACACCTTC. This sequence encodes CASSPGQANYGYTF.

V gene TRBV3-1 (or the pseudogene TRBV3-2) combines with J gene TRBJ1-6; 7 nucleotides agree with TRBD1. V was pared by 1 base and J by 11 bases, with 2 bases of the junction left unmatched. The CDR3 length is 13 residues. Germline values: CDR1 LGHDT, CDR2 YNNKEL (reference sequence). CDR3 nucleotides: TGTGCCAGCAGCCAAGGTGACAGGGCACCCCTCCACTTT. This encodes CASSQGDRAPLHF.

The rearrangement uses TRBV18 and TRBJ1-2; D is unresolved. Trimming took 5 bases from V and 5 from J, leaving 15 bases between them. Germline V gene data show CDR1 as KGHSH and CDR2 as LQKENI. The CDR3 length is 14 residues. The CDR3 loop reads CASSSPQVQYGYTF. The CDR3 nucleotides are TGTGCCAGCTCATCCCCCCAGGTCCAATATGGCTACACCTTC.

This chain links TRBV7-9 with TRBJ1-2, with TRBD1 identical over 9 bases. Losses at the gene ends were 5 bases for V and 7 bases for J; bases not matched to a gene: 8. This CDR3 is built from 14 residues. Germline values: CDR1 SEHNR, CDR2 FQNEAQ (reference sequence). CDR3 bases: TGTGCCAGCAGCCCCGGGACAGGGAACCCTGGCTACACCTTC. Protein sequence: CASSPGTGNPGYTF. The full variable domain, its missing parts supplied by reference TRBV7-9 and TRBJ1-2, is DTGVSQNPRHKITKRGQNVTFRCDPISEHNRLYWYRQTLGQGPEFLTYFQNEAQLEKSRLLSDRFSAERPKGSFSTLEIQRTEQGDSAMYLCASSPGTGNPGYTFGSGTRLTVV.

The chain combines TRBV9 with TRBJ2-1, with D possibly matching TRBD2 (7 bases). Germline-derived CDR1 and CDR2 are SGDLS and YYNGEE. This CDR3 has 16 amino acids. Trimming took 4 bases from V and 5 from J, leaving 19 bases between them. The CDR3 coding sequence is TGTGCCAGCAGCCTTAGGGGGTCTAGCGGCCACAATGAGCAGTTCTTC. Residues: CASSLRGSSGHNEQFF.

This clone is a singleton in its sample. The rearrangement uses TRBV28 and TRBJ1-5; no clear D gene. Germline V gene sequence: CDR1 MDHEN, CDR2 SYDVKM. The V end lost 8 bases, the J end lost 7 bases, and 21 bases lay between the germline ends. The CDR3 totals 15 residues. The chain's CDR3 is CASGSGPRGLQPQHF. CDR3 in DNA: TGTGCCAGCGGATCTGGCCCCCGGGGATTGCAGCCCCAGCATTTT.

CDR3 region: CASSQEPGGYTF. Here the CDR3 DNA reads TGTGCCAGCAGCCAAGAACCGGGTGGCTACACCTTC. This chain links TRBV3-1 (or the pseudogene TRBV3-2) with TRBJ1-2, with D unclear. V lost 0 bases and J lost 7, with 6 bases in between. The length of the CDR3 is 12 residues. Germline lookup yields CDR1 LGHDT and CDR2 YNNKEL (reference sequence).

The chain couples TRBV11-2 to TRBJ2-7; 13 bases are shared with TRBD2. CDR1 is SGHAT, CDR2 FQNNGV, per germline. This CDR3 region has 16 residues. Germline trimming cut 0 bases from V and 3 bases from J; bases unmatched to any gene: 2. The DNA of the CDR3 is TGTGCCAGCAGCTTAGAGGGACTAGCGGGAAACTACGAGCAGTACTTC. This codes for CASSLEGLAGNYEQYF.

This clone came up a few times. The chain employs TRBV19 and TRBJ1-5; weak D call: TRBD1 (5 bases). In germline, CDR1 is LNHDA, CDR2 SQIVND (reference sequence). The CDR3 has 13 residues. Trimming took 3 bases from V and 12 from J, leaving 15 bases between them. CDR3 sequence: CASSIAARADQHF. The DNA for the CDR3 is TGTGCCAGTAGTATTGCTGCCAGGGCCGACCAGCATTTT. The variable domain in full, with the rest retrieved from reference TRBV19 and TRBJ1-5, is DGGITQSPKYLFRKEGQNVTLSCEQNLNHDAMYWYRQDPGQGLRLIYYSQIVNDFQKGDIAEGYSVSREKKESFPLTVTSAQKNPTAFYLCASSIAARADQHFGDGTRLSIL.

The chain employs TRBV7-2 and TRBJ1-6, with unresolved D. Between the trimmed V and J ends, which lost 4 bases and 6 bases, there was a span of 4 bases. CDR3 length: 12 residues. CDR1 and CDR2 (germline): SGHTA, FQGNSA. DNA for the CDR3: TGTGCCAGCAGCTGGAGTAATTCACCCCTCCACTTT. Residues: CASSWSNSPLHF.

This sequence joins TRBV4-1 and TRBJ1-1; 7 bases are shared with TRBD1. Per germline, CDR1 MGHRA and CDR2 YSYEKL. Trimming took 2 bases from V and 2 from J; bases not matched to a gene: 11. The CDR3 is 17 residues long. CDR3 DNA sequence: TGCGCCAGCAGCCAACCTAACAGGGGAACCTTAAACACTGAAGCTTTCTTT. This sequence encodes CASSQPNRGTLNTEAFF.

The chain couples TRBV7-8 to TRBJ1-1; weak D call: TRBD1 (5 bases). CDR1 and CDR2 from the germline V gene are SGHVS and FQNEAQ. CDR3 size: 15 residues. The V and J ends lost 7 bases and 0 bases respectively, with 15 bases between them. As DNA, the CDR3 is TGTGCCAGCATCTCCGGGGGGGGAGTGAACACTGAAGCTTTCTTT. Its protein is CASISGGGVNTEAFF.